The subject of this entry is one T cell receptor (gamma chain). Its antigen is unknown. TCRdb reprocessed the PCR reads using CATT. The table shows about 3,900 gamma-chain clones, with 16% occurring only once. This record comes from a study of human gamma delta and Vdelta1 T cells. General study results and limits: Polyclonal Delta One T cells reportedly showed broad cytotoxic targeting of acute myeloid leukemia.

Germline V gene data show CDR1 as EGSTGY and CDR2 as YDSYTSSV. The CDR3 has 11 residues. V shed 5 bases and J 9 bases; nucleotides not matched to a gene: 7. This rearrangement joins TRGV4 to TRGJ1 or TRGJ2. This sequence was found in a human donor in good health. Sequencing was performed on Vdelta1 gamma-delta T cells from blood grown in culture (DOT cells). The CDR3 spells CATWGKGKKLF. DNA for the CDR3: TGTGCCACCTGGGGTAAGGGTAAGAAACTCTTT.